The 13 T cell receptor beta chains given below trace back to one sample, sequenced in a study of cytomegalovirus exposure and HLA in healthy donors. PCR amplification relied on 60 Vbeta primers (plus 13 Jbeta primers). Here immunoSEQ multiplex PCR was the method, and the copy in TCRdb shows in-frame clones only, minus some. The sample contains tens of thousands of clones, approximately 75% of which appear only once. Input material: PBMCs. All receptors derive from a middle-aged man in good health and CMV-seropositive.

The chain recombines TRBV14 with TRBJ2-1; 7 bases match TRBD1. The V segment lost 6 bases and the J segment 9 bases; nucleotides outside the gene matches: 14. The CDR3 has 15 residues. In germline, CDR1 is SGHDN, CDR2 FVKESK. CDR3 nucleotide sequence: TGTGCCAGCAGTCTAGGACAGGCAACCTTGAGTGAGCAGTTCTTC. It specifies CASSLGQATLSEQFF. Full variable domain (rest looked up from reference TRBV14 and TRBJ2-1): EAGVTQFPSHSVIEKGQTVTLRCDPISGHDNLYWYRRVMGKEIKFLLHFVKESKQDESGMPNNRFLAERTGGTYSTLKVQPAELEDSGVYFCASSLGQATLSEQFFGPGTRLTVL.

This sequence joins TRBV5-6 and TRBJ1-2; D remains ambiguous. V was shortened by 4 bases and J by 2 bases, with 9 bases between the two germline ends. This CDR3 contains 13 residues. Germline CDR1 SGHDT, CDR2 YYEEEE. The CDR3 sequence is CASSESGNYGYTF. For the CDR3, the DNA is TGTGCCAGCAGCGAAAGCGGGAACTATGGCTACACCTTC.

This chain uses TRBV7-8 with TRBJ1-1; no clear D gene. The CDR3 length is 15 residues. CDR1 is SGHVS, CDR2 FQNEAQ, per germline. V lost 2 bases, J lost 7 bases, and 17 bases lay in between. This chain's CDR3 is CASSLRSILNGEAFF. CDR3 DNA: TGTGCCAGCAGCTTACGATCCATACTGAACGGTGAAGCTTTCTTT.

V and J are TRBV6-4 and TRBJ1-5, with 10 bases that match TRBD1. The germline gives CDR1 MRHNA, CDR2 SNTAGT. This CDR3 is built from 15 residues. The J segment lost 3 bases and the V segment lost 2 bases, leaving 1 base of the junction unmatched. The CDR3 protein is CASSDGTGVNQPQHF. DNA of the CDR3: TGTGCCAGCAGTGACGGGACAGGGGTCAATCAGCCCCAGCATTTT.

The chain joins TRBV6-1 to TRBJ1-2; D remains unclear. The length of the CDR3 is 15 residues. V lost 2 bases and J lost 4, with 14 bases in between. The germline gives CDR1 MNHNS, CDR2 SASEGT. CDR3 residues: CASSEWREVLYGYTF. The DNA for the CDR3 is TGTGCCAGCAGTGAATGGAGGGAAGTCCTCTATGGCTACACCTTC.

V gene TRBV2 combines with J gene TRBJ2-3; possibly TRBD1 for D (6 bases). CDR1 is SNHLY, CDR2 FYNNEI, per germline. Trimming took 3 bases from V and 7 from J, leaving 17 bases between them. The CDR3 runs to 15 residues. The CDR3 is CASSDGGGDSNTQYF. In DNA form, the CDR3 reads TGTGCCAGCAGTGACGGTGGGGGCGATAGTAATACGCAGTATTTT.

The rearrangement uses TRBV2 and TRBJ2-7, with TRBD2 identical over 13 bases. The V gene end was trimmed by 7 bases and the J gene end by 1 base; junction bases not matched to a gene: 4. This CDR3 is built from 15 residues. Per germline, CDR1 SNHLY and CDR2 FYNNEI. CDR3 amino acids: CASTRLAGGSYEQYF. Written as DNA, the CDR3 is TGTGCCAGCACCCGACTAGCGGGGGGATCCTACGAGCAGTACTTC.

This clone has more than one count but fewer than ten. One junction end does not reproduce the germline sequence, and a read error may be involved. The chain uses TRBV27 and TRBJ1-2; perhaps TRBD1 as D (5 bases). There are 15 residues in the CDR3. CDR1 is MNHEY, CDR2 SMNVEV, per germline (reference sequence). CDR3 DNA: TGTGACAGCAGTTTGGCCACTGGGGGGGATTATGGCTACACCTTC. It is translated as CDSSLATGGDYGYTF.

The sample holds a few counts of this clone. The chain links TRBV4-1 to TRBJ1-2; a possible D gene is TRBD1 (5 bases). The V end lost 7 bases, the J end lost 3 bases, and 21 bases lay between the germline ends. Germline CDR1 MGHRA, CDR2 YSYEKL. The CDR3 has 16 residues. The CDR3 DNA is TGCGCCAGCACCCTAATGAGCCAGGGATTAGACTATGGCTACACCTTC. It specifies CASTLMSQGLDYGYTF.

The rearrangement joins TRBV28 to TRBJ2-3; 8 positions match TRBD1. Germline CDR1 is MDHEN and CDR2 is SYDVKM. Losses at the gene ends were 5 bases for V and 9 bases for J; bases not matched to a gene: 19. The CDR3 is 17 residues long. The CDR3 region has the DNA TGTGCCAGCAGTCCAACCTGGACAGGGCGTGGGTCGAGAACGCAGTATTTT. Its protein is CASSPTWTGRGSRTQYF.

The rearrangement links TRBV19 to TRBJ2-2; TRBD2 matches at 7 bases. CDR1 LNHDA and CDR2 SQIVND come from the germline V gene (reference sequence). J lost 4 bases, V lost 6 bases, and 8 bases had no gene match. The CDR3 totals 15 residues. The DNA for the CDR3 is TGTGCCAGTAGCGCGGCGGGGGTCCCCACCGGGGAGCTGTTTTTT. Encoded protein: CASSAAGVPTGELFF.

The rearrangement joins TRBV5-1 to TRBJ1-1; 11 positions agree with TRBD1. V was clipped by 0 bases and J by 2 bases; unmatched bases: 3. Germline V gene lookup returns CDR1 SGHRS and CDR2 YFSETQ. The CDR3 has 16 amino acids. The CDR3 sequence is CASSLGDRGKNTEAFF. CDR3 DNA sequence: TGCGCCAGCAGCTTGGGGGACAGGGGGAAAAACACTGAAGCTTTCTTT.

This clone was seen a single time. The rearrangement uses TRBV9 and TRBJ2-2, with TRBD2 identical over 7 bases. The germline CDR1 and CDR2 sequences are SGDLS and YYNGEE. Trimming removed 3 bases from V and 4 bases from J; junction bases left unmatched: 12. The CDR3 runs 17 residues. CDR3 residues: CASSALGGTSGTGELFF. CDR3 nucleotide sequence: TGTGCCAGCAGCGCCCTCGGGGGGACCTCGGGCACCGGGGAGCTGTTTTTT.